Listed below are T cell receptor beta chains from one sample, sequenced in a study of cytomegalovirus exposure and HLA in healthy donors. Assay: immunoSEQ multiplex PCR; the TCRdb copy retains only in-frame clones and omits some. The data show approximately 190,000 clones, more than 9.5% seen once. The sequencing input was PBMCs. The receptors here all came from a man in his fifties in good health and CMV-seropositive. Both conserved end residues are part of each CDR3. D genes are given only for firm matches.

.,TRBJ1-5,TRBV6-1,CASSEVGRQPQHF
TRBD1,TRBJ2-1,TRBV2,CATWDRNEQFF
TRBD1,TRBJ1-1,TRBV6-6,CASSSGTAARGAFF
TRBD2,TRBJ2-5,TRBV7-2,CASVGGGSQETQYF
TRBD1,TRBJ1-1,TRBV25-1,CASRGTGGNTEAFF
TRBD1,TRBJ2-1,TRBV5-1,CASSLGDRVYNEQFF
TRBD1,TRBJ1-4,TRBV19,CASSTGQGDEKLFF
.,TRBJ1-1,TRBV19,CASSKWAGNTEAFF
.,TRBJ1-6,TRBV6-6,CASRPTGRNSPLHF
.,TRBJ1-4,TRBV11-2,CASSSRDWGGGLFF
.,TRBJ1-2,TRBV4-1,CASSQAGGNYGYTF
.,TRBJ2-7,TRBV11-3,CASSLGTDLYEQYF
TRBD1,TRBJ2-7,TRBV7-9,CASSHPATGDVGQYF
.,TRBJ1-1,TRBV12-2,CASRLGWGRSTEAFF
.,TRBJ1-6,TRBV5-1,CASGDGANSPLHF
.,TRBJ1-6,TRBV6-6,CANSNSGNSPLHF
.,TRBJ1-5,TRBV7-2,CASSLGGGGQPQHF
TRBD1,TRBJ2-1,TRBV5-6,CASSYRGARSYNEQFF
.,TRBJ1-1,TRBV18,CASSLDKNTEAFF
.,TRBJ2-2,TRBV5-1,CASSLDMNGGGTGELFF
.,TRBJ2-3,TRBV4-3,CASSHATPKYTDTQYF
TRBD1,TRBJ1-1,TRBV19,CASTDRGVEAFF
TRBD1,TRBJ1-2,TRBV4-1,CASSQGYRDRGLINYGYTF